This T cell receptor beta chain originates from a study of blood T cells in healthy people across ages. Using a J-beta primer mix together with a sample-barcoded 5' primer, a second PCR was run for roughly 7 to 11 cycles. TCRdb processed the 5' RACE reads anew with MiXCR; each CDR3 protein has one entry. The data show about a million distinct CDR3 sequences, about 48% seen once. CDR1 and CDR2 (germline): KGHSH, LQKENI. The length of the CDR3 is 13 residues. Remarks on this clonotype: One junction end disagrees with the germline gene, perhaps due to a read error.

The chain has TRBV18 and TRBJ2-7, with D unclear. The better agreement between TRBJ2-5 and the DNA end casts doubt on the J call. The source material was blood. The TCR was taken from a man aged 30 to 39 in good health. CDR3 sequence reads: CASPPPSLETQYF. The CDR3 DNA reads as TGTGCCAGCCCACCACCTAGTTTGGAGACCCAGTACTTC.